This entry concerns a single TCR beta chain. The target antigen is unknown. Profiling relied on immunoSEQ multiplex PCR, and the TCRdb table lists in-frame clones only, not all of them. The data contain about 27,000 clones, roughly four fifths of them singletons. This entry is derived from a study of graft-versus-host responses after intestinal transplantation. Study details: Recipients across the board were started on anti-thymocyte globulin induction, then kept on tacrolimus and steroids for roughly 3 years.

Trimming stripped 7 bases from V and 6 bases from J, with 12 bases between. The CDR3 extends over 12 amino acids. CDR1 and CDR2 from the germline V gene are MNHEY and SVGAGI. General study findings and limits: The authors found GvH clones in recipient marrow, some appearing first in ileum or blood. There was an association between peak levels of circulating GvH clones and early post-transplant HvG declines. Graft-versus-host to host-versus-graft clonal ratios in allografts were high in patients with graft-donor T cell macrochimerism.

V is TRBV6-5 and J is TRBJ1-1, with D possibly being TRBD1 (5 bases). The sequenced sample was unstimulated CD8+ T cells sorted from spleen or lymph node cells, obtained before transplant. This clonotype originated in a human donor who was the organ donor for an intestinal transplant. The CDR3 bases are TGTGCCAGCACCCCAGGCAGGGCTGAAGCTTTCTTT. Residues: CASTPGRAEAFF.